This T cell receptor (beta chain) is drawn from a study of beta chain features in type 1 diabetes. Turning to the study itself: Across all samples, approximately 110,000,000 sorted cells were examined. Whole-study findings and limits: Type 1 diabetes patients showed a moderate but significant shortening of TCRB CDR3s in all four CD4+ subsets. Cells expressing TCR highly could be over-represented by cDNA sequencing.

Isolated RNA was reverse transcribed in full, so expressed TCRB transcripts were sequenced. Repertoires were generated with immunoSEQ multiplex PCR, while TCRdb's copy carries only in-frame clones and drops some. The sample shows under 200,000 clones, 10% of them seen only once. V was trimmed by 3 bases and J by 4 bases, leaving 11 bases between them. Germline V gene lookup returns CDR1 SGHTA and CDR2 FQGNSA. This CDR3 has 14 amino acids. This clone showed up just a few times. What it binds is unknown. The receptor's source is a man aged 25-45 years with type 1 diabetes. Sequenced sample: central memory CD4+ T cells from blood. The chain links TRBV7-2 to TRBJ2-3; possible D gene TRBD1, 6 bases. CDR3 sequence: CASSFQQGPDTQYF. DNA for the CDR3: TGTGCCAGCAGCTTTCAACAGGGCCCAGATACGCAGTATTTT. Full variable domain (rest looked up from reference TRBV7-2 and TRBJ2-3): GAGVSQSPSNKVTEKGKDVELRCDPISGHTALYWYRQSLGQGLEFLIYFQGNSAPDKSGLPSDRFSAERTGGSVSTLTIQRTQQEDSAVYLCASSFQQGPDTQYFGPGTRLTVL.